This paragraph reports one T cell receptor (beta chain). The antigen this receptor binds is unknown. Base qualities are not recorded, but no much larger clone differs from it by a single base. The time point label of this sample denotes: blood 4 weeks post-SBRT, at nephrectomy. Explained via the paper, the treatment or condition label denotes: 15 Gy SBRT to primary tumor, nephrectomy 4 weeks later. The samples were obtained from a clinical trial, where primary renal cell carcinomas were treated with 15 Gy stereotactic body radiation therapy and then removed by nephrectomy 4 weeks afterward. Serial peripheral blood from radiation-treated patients was sampled at baseline, 2 weeks and 4 weeks after SBRT to track tumor-enriched clonotypes. All patients had renal cell carcinoma with clear cell pathology. Genomic DNA for TCR sequencing was prepared using the QIAamp DNA Blood Mini Kit (Qiagen). Only samples passing all quality control checks were included in the analyses.

V is shortened by 1 base, J by 3 bases, and the region joining them spans 9 bases. Based on the germline V gene (reference sequence), the CDR1 and CDR2 sequences are LNHDA and SQIVND. The CDR3, cysteine through phenylalanine, is 15 amino acids long. The entry retains the CDR3 DNA only, 45 bases that are in frame from base 1. The entry originates in a study of radiation and T cells in renal cell carcinoma (dated by TCRdb to 2019 to 2021). Regarding the study in general: A total of some 51 samples underwent TCR beta sequencing, made up of roughly 26 tumors and roughly 27 peripheral blood samples. The last blood draw occurred 4 weeks after radiation, at the same time as nephrectomy. Across all 53 samples, 4 million to 5 million unique CDR3 nucleotide sequences encoding about 2.7 million unique CDR3 amino acid sequences were identified.

Here is what the overall study found, with its caveats: Tracking of blood repertoire dynamics stopped at less than 5 weeks after treatment, with no follow-up past that point. With a single-armed trial design, the study had no way to address how radiation dose or scheduling affects the TCR repertoire. In blood, the top tumor clonotypes increased from baseline to 2 weeks after radiation and then shrank by 4 weeks, which suggests a temporary expansion of tumor-resident clones. No pretreatment tumor biopsies were available, so the baseline intratumoral presence of clonotypes could not be determined.

TCR beta libraries were generated from genomic DNA with the immunoSEQ kit, following the manufacturer's recommendations. To prepare the libraries, a first multiplex PCR with proprietary primers was run, followed by a second PCR that added unique barcodes, and a bead cleanup was done after each round. Each sample batch included a kit-provided positive control reaction and a negative control reaction. The final libraries were assessed on an Agilent 4200 TapeStation D1000 ScreenTape, pooled by volume, and quantified by qPCR. An Illumina NextSeq500 fitted with a MidOutput 150-cycle cartridge performed the sequencing, running 156 Read1 cycles and 15 Index1 cycles with the kit's custom primers. The pooled library was loaded at roughly 1 pM, with a roughly 22% PhiX control spiked in. Concerning the study's data processing: Vendor-processed data were analyzed in R, and a clonotype was defined as all T cells sharing the same CDR3 nucleotide sequence. In the clone abundance analyses, frequencies in each sample were normalized to that sample's 10,000 most abundant clones. Public T cell clones, which averaged fewer than five per sample, were excluded before analysis. An abundance difference of at least 32-fold between compartments was the criterion for calling clonotypes tumor-enriched or baseline blood-enriched. A beta-binomial differential abundance model was applied to find clonotypes that expanded or contracted between blood time points. Similarity between tumor and blood repertoires was quantified using the Baroni-Urbani and Buser coefficient, and groups were compared with two-tailed Wilcoxon tests in R. TCRdb re-hosts the immuneACCESS table, in-frame sequences only. Its copies lack some clones; in the studies checked, an unresolved V gene accounts for under half of them, and the cause for the rest is not known. V and J calls and clone size follow that table, whereas D and trimming were derived from the DNA. For this sample there are fewer than 85,000 clones; about nine tenths appear just once. More than 4.5% of the sample goes to the ten largest clones.

This sequence originates from a woman between 70 and 85 years old with renal cell carcinoma. The V gene is TRBV19 and the J gene is TRBJ1-4; there is no confident call for the D gene. The sample was blood, taken from a patient whose treatment included radiotherapy and nephrectomy. The nucleotide sequence is given as TGTGCCAGTAGTATAGTCGCAGGTTCTAATGAAAAACTGTTTTTT. The encoded protein is CASSIVAGSNEKLFF.